The 19 T cell receptor beta chains in this list originate from one sample, sequenced in a study of blood T cell repertoires in COVID-19. Here immunoSEQ multiplex PCR was the method, and the copy in TCRdb shows in-frame clones only, minus some. This sample has about 45,000 clones, with about 90% found just once. The sample was peripheral blood. These receptor sequences come from a woman older than 75 in a cohort sampled during active or convalescent COVID-19.

The V and J genes are TRBV18 and TRBJ1-3; tentative D call: TRBD1 (6 bases). In germline, CDR1 is KGHSH, CDR2 LQKENI. The CDR3 loop spans 16 amino acids. Trimming took 3 bases from V and 8 from J, leaving 20 bases between them. The CDR3 DNA reads TGTGCCAGCTCACCCGCCCGAAGGGATTGGACAGACACCATATATTTT. This codes for CASSPARRDWTDTIYF.

The CDR3: CASSLTGNRNSPLHF. Written as DNA, the CDR3 is TGTGCCAGCAGCTTGACAGGGAATAGAAATTCACCCCTCCACTTT. The chain joins TRBV5-6 to TRBJ1-6; D may be TRBD1 (6 bases). The germline gives CDR1 SGHDT, CDR2 YYEEEE. CDR3 length: 15 residues. V lost 1 base and J 7 bases, leaving 12 bases between the germline ends.

The gene calls are TRBV30 and TRBJ1-2, with 12 positions matching TRBD1. The J segment lost 5 bases and the V segment lost 3 bases, leaving 7 bases of the junction unmatched. The CDR3 length is 15 residues. CDR1 is GTSNPN and CDR2 is SVGIG in the germline V gene (reference sequence). The CDR3 protein is CAWSSGQGAIYGYTF. The CDR3 DNA reads as TGTGCCTGGAGCTCGGGACAGGGGGCCATTTATGGCTACACCTTC.

The chain carries TRBV19 and TRBJ2-7, with TRBD1 identical over 8 bases. V lost 8 bases, J lost 2 bases, and 14 bases stayed unmatched. Germline V CDR1 and CDR2: LNHDA, SQIVND (reference sequence). The CDR3 has 16 residues. Here the CDR3 reads CASARTGPPSPYEQYF. CDR3 in DNA: TGTGCCAGTGCCCGGACAGGGCCCCCGTCCCCCTACGAGCAGTACTTC.

The gene calls are TRBV5-6 and TRBJ1-2, with TRBD1 as a possible D gene (5 bases). CDR1 and CDR2 (germline): SGHDT, YYEEEE. The V end was cut by 2 bases, the J end by 4 bases, with 12 bases between. There are 14 residues in the CDR3. For the CDR3, the DNA is TGTGCCAGCAGCTTTGGGGCCGGCGCCTATGGCTACACCTTC. This gives the protein CASSFGAGAYGYTF.

The V call is TRBV18, the J call TRBJ2-3; 12 nucleotides match TRBD2. The V gene end was trimmed by 7 bases and the J gene end by 0 bases; junction bases not matched to a gene: 8. Looked up from germline, CDR1 is KGHSH and CDR2 is LQKENI. The CDR3 runs 17 residues. CDR3 loop: CASYPTSGGPSTDTQYF. Here the CDR3 DNA reads TGTGCCAGCTACCCGACTAGCGGGGGCCCTAGCACAGATACGCAGTATTTT. Looking up the rest from reference TRBV18 and TRBJ2-3 gives the full variable domain: NAGVMQNPRHLVRRRGQEARLRCSPMKGHSHVYWYRQLPEEGLKFMVYLQKENIIDESGMPKERFSAEFPKEGPSILRIQQVVRGDSAAYFCASYPTSGGPSTDTQYFGPGTRLTVL.

CDR3 bases: TGTGCCAGCAGCTTGGCCGGGACAGGGGGGATCAACGAGCAGTACTTC. Translating gives CASSLAGTGGINEQYF. The chain employs TRBV7-9 and TRBJ2-7; 11 nucleotides align to TRBD1. Trimming removed 3 bases from V and 5 bases from J; junction bases left unmatched: 9. Germline V gene lookup returns CDR1 SEHNR and CDR2 FQNEAQ (reference sequence). This CDR3 is built from 16 residues.

The chain carries TRBV5-6 and TRBJ2-3; tentative D call: TRBD1 (6 bases). V gave up 4 bases and J gave up 3 bases, with 12 bases separating them. Germline V gene data show CDR1 as SGHDT and CDR2 as YYEEEE. This CDR3 is 14 amino acids long. CDR3 protein: CASSGGLGTDTQYF. The CDR3 coding sequence is TGTGCCAGCAGCGGGGGCCTTGGGACAGATACGCAGTATTTT.

V gene TRBV5-8 combines with J gene TRBJ1-2; D gene ambiguous. V was shortened by 5 bases and J by 7 bases, with 9 bases between the two germline ends. This CDR3 comprises 11 residues. CDR1 and CDR2 from the germline V gene are SGHTS and YDEGEE. CDR3 in DNA: TGTGCCAGCAGGGAGGATATTGGCTACACCTTC. Its protein product is CASREDIGYTF. The full variable domain, rest sourced from reference TRBV5-8 and TRBJ1-2, is EAGVTQSPTHLIKTRGQQATLRCSPISGHTSVYWYQQALGLGLQFLLWYDEGEERNRGNFPPRFSGRQFPNYSSELNVNALELEDSALYLCASREDIGYTFGSGTRLTVV.

The chain is built from TRBV9 and TRBJ2-6; D gene unclear. V was shortened by 4 bases and J by 0 bases, with 8 bases between the two germline ends. The CDR3 sequence is 15 residues long. CDR1 and CDR2 (germline): SGDLS, YYNGEE. The CDR3 is CASSTRISGANVLTF. DNA of the CDR3: TGTGCCAGCAGCACCAGGATCTCTGGGGCCAACGTCCTGACTTTC.

This clone appeared a single time. The V and J genes are TRBV4-1 and TRBJ2-1; D is perhaps TRBD2 (6 bases). The CDR3 totals 15 residues. V was shortened by 1 base and J by 8 bases, with 15 bases between the two germline ends. The V gene's germline CDR1 is MGHRA and CDR2 YSYEKL. CDR3 DNA: TGCGCCAGCAGCCAAGGCCCCCTAGCGTCCTATGAGCAGTTCTTC. Amino acids: CASSQGPLASYEQFF.

CDR3 region: CASSPPEDSDTQYF. Written as DNA, the CDR3 is TGTGCCAGCAGCCCCCCGGAGGATTCAGATACGCAGTATTTT. The V gene is TRBV5-4, the J gene TRBJ2-3, with D maybe TRBD2 (5 bases). Germline V gives CDR1 SGHNT, CDR2 YYREEE (reference sequence). With 4 bases removed from V and 4 bases from J, the gap between germline ends came to 13 bases. There are 14 residues in the CDR3.

This chain uses TRBV7-8 with TRBJ1-6, with D perhaps TRBD1 (6 bases). The CDR3 totals 15 residues. Trimming removed 8 bases at V and 1 base at J, with 12 bases between. Germline CDR1 is SGHVS and CDR2 is FQNEAQ. CDR3: CASGGGRSYNSPLHF. Here the CDR3 DNA reads TGTGCCAGCGGGGGGGGCAGGTCCTATAATTCACCCCTCCACTTT. Combining the CDR3 with reference TRBV7-8 and TRBJ1-6 gives the whole variable domain GAGVSQSPRYKVAKRGQDVALRCDPISGHVSLFWYQQALGQGPEFLTYFQNEAQLDKSGLPSDRFFAERPEGSVSTLKIQRTQQEDSAVYLCASGGGRSYNSPLHFGNGTRLTVT.

The chain couples TRBV5-8 to TRBJ1-1; D is possibly TRBD1 (6 bases). Germline assignment: CDR1 SGHTS and CDR2 YDEGEE. The V end lost 0 bases, the J end lost 7 bases, and 19 bases lay between the germline ends. The CDR3 contains 16 residues. The CDR3 nucleotides read TGTGCCAGCAGCTTGGGATGGACAGCAGGTCGGGGTGAAGCTTTCTTT. Translation: CASSLGWTAGRGEAFF.

This clone showed up just once. The chain uses TRBV10-3 and TRBJ2-3; 7 bases fit TRBD2. CDR1 ENHRY and CDR2 SYGVKD come from the germline V gene. The CDR3 has 17 residues. Trimming took 6 bases from V and 1 from J; bases not matched to a gene: 13. The CDR3 DNA reads TGTGCCATCAGCCCCTCCTTGTCTAGCGGAGGCACAGATACGCAGTATTTT. Its translation: CAISPSLSSGGTDTQYF.

This clone has a single count. The chain is built from TRBV21-1 and TRBJ1-5; the table's D call TRBD1 went unverified against the DNA. TRBV21-1 is shown as a pseudogene. This CDR3 has 15 amino acids. CDR3 in amino acids: CASSNCPDRNQPQHF. DNA for the CDR3: TGTGCCAGCAGCAATTGCCCGGACAGAAATCAGCCCCAGCATTTT.

The chain carries TRBV2 and TRBJ1-2; possible D gene TRBD1, 6 bases. CDR1 and CDR2 (germline): SNHLY, FYNNEI. CDR3 length: 14 amino acids. The germline V and J ends were trimmed by 5 bases and 8 bases, with 18 bases remaining between them. The CDR3, as DNA: TGTGCCAGCAGTCCGAATGGGGGGGCTTACGGCTACACCTTC. Protein sequence: CASSPNGGAYGYTF.

CDR3 nucleotide sequence: TGTGCCAGTAGTATACTAGCGGGGAACTACGAGCAGTACTTC. Translation: CASSILAGNYEQYF. This chain links TRBV19 with TRBJ2-7, with 9 bases lining up with TRBD2. After removal of 2 bases from V and 3 bases from J, the junction contained 2 bases not matched to a gene. The CDR3 length is 14 residues. In germline, CDR1 is LNHDA, CDR2 SQIVND (reference sequence).

V usage is TRBV6-5 and J usage is TRBJ1-1, with D maybe TRBD1 (6 bases). V lost 7 bases to trimming and J lost 5 bases, with 17 bases between them. From germline, CDR1 is MNHEY and CDR2 SVGAGI. The CDR3 contains 14 residues. The chain's CDR3 is CASTNLQGETEAFF. The CDR3, as DNA: TGTGCCAGCACTAACCTACAGGGTGAGACTGAAGCTTTCTTT.